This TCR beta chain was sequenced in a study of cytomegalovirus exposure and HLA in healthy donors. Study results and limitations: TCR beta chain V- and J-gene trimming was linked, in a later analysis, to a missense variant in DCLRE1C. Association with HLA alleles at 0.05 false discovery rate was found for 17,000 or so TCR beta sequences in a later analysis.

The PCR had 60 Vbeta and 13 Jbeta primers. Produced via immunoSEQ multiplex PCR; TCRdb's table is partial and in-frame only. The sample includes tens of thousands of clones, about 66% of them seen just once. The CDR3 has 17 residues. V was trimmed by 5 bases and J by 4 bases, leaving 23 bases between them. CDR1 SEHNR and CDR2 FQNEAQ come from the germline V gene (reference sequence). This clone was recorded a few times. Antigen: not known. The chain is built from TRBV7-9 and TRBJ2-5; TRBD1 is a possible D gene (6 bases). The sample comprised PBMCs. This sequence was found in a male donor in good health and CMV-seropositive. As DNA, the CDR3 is TGTGCCAGCAGCCCAACCGGGCAGGGGCTTTTCGGAGAGACCCAGTACTTC. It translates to CASSPTGQGLFGETQYF.